What follows are 16 T cell receptor beta chains derived from one specimen sequenced in a study of cytomegalovirus exposure and HLA in healthy donors. Measured with immunoSEQ multiplex PCR; TCRdb has only the in-frame clones, and not every one. The repertoire consists of roughly 120,000 clones, with around 94% occurring once and the leading ten covering 1% to 1.5%. The material sequenced was PBMCs. These receptor sequences come from a woman younger than 35 in good health and CMV-seronegative.

The chain employs TRBV7-9 and TRBJ1-4; D perhaps matches TRBD1 (6 bases). This CDR3 has 16 amino acids. Germline V gene lookup returns CDR1 SEHNR and CDR2 FQNEAQ (reference sequence). Trimming removed 5 bases at V and 2 bases at J, with 15 bases between. CDR3 nucleotides: TGTGCCAGCAGCCATACACAGGGCTCTACTAATGAAAAACTGTTTTTT. Its translation: CASSHTQGSTNEKLFF.

The table lists this clone with a few counts. This chain links TRBV4-1 with TRBJ2-1; TRBD1 is a possible D gene (5 bases). Trimming took off 0 bases at V and 7 bases at J, with 13 bases between the two ends. The length of the CDR3 is 15 residues. Germline CDR1 reads MGHRA; CDR2 reads YSYEKL. DNA of the CDR3: TGCGCCAGCAGCCAAGATCCCCAGGGTTATAATGAGCAGTTCTTC. Its translation: CASSQDPQGYNEQFF.

The chain employs TRBV6-1 and TRBJ2-3; D unclear. The V end was cut by 4 bases, the J end by 3 bases, with 8 bases between. The CDR3 contains 13 residues. CDR1 and CDR2 (germline): MNHNS, SASEGT. CDR3 in DNA: TGTGCCAGCAGTGGGATCGGGACAGATACGCAGTATTTT. Its protein is CASSGIGTDTQYF.

The CDR3 region has the DNA TGTGCCAGCAGCTTAGACAGGAGCACAGATACGCAGTATTTT. Translating gives CASSLDRSTDTQYF. The V and J genes are TRBV7-3 and TRBJ2-3; perhaps TRBD1 as D (6 bases). Germline V CDR1 and CDR2: SGHTA, FQGTGA. There are 14 residues in the CDR3. V gave up 2 bases and J gave up 0 bases, with 6 bases separating them. Complete variable domain (other parts from reference TRBV7-3 and TRBJ2-3): GAGVSQTPSNKVTEKGKYVELRCDPISGHTALYWYRQSLGQGPEFLIYFQGTGAADDSGLPNDRFFAVRPEGSVSTLKIQRTERGDSAVYLCASSLDRSTDTQYFGPGTRLTVL.

The chain uses TRBV6-5 and TRBJ1-5; TRBD1 aligns across 9 bases. V was pared by 6 bases and J by 7 bases, with 4 bases of the junction left unmatched. CDR1 and CDR2 (germline): MNHEY, SVGAGI. This CDR3 has 13 residues. This CDR3 reads CASSRDRGQPQHF. CDR3 nucleotide sequence: TGTGCCAGCAGCAGAGACAGGGGGCAGCCCCAGCATTTT.

The chain combines TRBV4-1 with TRBJ1-6; TRBD1 might be the D (5 bases). V lost 4 bases and J lost 5, with 12 bases in between. The CDR3 length is 15 residues. CDR1 and CDR2 (germline): MGHRA, YSYEKL. This CDR3 reads CASSPVAGDNSPLHF. The CDR3 coding sequence is TGCGCCAGCAGCCCAGTGGCGGGGGATAATTCACCCCTCCACTTT.

This clone occurred a few times. The chain combines TRBV29-1 with TRBJ1-1; D perhaps matches TRBD1 (6 bases). This CDR3 region has 13 residues. Germline CDR1 reads SQVTM; CDR2 reads ANQGSEA. V shed 4 bases and J shed 7 bases, with 16 bases lying between them. CDR3 nucleotide sequence: TGCAGCGTTGGTCGGGGACAAGCGCTTGAAGCTTTCTTT. As protein: CSVGRGQALEAFF.

The chain couples TRBV5-6 to TRBJ2-3; D unclear. The germline V and J ends were trimmed by 0 bases and 1 base, with 3 bases remaining between them. Germline CDR1 SGHDT, CDR2 YYEEEE. This CDR3 is 13 amino acids long. CDR3 residues: CASSLAGTDTQYF. CDR3 coding DNA: TGTGCCAGCAGCTTGGCAGGCACAGATACGCAGTATTTT. Supplemented by reference TRBV5-6 and TRBJ2-3, the full variable domain reads DAGVTQSPTHLIKTRGQQVTLRCSPKSGHDTVSWYQQALGQGPQFIFQYYEEEERQRGNFPDRFSGHQFPNYSSELNVNALLLGDSALYLCASSLAGTDTQYFGPGTRLTVL.

In DNA form, the CDR3 reads TGTGCCAGCAGGGTAGGGGATCCCCGCTACGAGCAGTACTTC. It codes for CASRVGDPRYEQYF. The V and J genes are TRBV28 and TRBJ2-7, with D possibly being TRBD1 (5 bases). The ends were cut back, 6 bases at V and 3 bases at J, with 15 bases in the middle. The CDR3 is 14 residues long. Looked up from germline, CDR1 is MDHEN and CDR2 is SYDVKM.

This chain connects TRBV27 to TRBJ1-6; D is ambiguous. The germline V gene has CDR1 MNHEY and CDR2 SMNVEV (reference sequence). The CDR3 totals 17 residues. Trimming removed 10 bases from V and 4 bases from J, with 23 bases in between. CDR3 protein: CATREVPGHKYNSPLHF. The CDR3 region has the DNA TGTGCCACAAGGGAGGTTCCAGGCCACAAATATAATTCACCCCTCCACTTT.

V is TRBV7-9 and J is TRBJ1-4; TRBD1 is a possible D gene (5 bases). V was shortened by 3 bases and J by 6 bases, with 11 bases between the two germline ends. Germline V gene lookup returns CDR1 SEHNR and CDR2 FQNEAQ (reference sequence). The CDR3 length is 14 residues. The CDR3 DNA reads as TGTGCCAGCAGCTTGTCACAGGTAGATGAAAAACTGTTTTTT. This codes for CASSLSQVDEKLFF.

The chain couples TRBV19 to TRBJ2-7; D is possibly TRBD1 (6 bases). The germline CDR1 and CDR2 sequences are LNHDA and SQIVND (reference sequence). The CDR3 length is 16 residues. V dropped 3 bases and J dropped 4 bases, with 19 bases sitting between them. CDR3 amino acids: CASSMFRGGSMYEQYF. The CDR3 DNA sequence: TGTGCCAGTAGTATGTTCAGAGGGGGAAGTATGTACGAGCAGTACTTC.

The genes are TRBV5-1 and TRBJ2-1, with 8 bases matching TRBD2. V lost 4 bases to trimming and J lost 11 bases; unmatched junction nucleotides: 14. The CDR3 length is 15 residues. Germline loops: CDR1 SGHRS, CDR2 YFSETQ. The CDR3 sequence is CASSRSKAGENKQFF. The CDR3 DNA follows: TGCGCCAGCAGCCGCAGCAAAGCGGGAGAGAATAAGCAGTTCTTC. Complete variable domain (other parts from reference TRBV5-1 and TRBJ2-1): KAGVTQTPRYLIKTRGQQVTLSCSPISGHRSVSWYQQTPGQGLQFLFEYFSETQRNKGNFPGRFSGRQFSNSRSEMNVSTLELGDSALYLCASSRSKAGENKQFFGPGTRLTVL.

This rearrangement joins TRBV6-1 to TRBJ1-5, with D perhaps matching TRBD1 (6 bases). Trimming stripped 6 bases from V and 5 bases from J, with 17 bases between. This CDR3 comprises 15 residues. CDR1 is MNHNS and CDR2 is SASEGT in the germline V gene. The CDR3 protein is CASSRETGQYQPQHF. The CDR3 region has the DNA TGTGCCAGCAGCCGCGAGACAGGTCAATATCAGCCCCAGCATTTT.

Notes on this clone: This sample includes further DNA sequences coding for the same CDR3. This chain joins TRBV27 and TRBJ1-1, with 7 nucleotides matching TRBD1. Trimming removed 3 bases from V and 0 bases from J; junction bases left unmatched: 1. There are 14 residues in the CDR3. Germline V gives CDR1 MNHEY, CDR2 SMNVEV (reference sequence). In DNA form, the CDR3 reads TGTGCCAGCAGTTTGACAGGGCTGAACACTGAAGCTTTCTTT. This sequence encodes CASSLTGLNTEAFF.

Only one count was recorded for this clone. The gene calls are TRBV27 and TRBJ2-1; 9 nucleotides match TRBD1. This CDR3 has 17 residues. The V and J ends lost 3 bases and 7 bases, in that order; junction bases with no gene match: 13. Germline CDR1 reads MNHEY; CDR2 reads SMNVEV (reference sequence). The CDR3 loop reads CASSFVSPGQGGNEQFF. The CDR3 nucleotides are TGTGCCAGCAGTTTCGTATCACCGGGACAGGGTGGTAATGAGCAGTTCTTC.